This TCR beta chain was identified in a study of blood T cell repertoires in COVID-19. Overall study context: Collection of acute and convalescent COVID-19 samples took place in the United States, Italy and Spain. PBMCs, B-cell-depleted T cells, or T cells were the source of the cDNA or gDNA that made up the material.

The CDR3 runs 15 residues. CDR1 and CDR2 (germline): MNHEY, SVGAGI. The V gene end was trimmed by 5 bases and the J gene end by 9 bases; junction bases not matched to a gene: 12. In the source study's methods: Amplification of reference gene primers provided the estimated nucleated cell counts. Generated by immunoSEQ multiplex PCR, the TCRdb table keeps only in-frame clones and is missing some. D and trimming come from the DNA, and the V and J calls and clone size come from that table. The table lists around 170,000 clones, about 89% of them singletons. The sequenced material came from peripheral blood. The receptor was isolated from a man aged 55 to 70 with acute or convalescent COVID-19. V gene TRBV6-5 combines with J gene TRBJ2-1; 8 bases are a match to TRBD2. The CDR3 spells CASSNLWGSGAEQFF. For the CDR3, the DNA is TGTGCCAGCAGTAACCTCTGGGGTAGCGGGGCTGAGCAGTTCTTC.